This T cell receptor beta chain was documented in a study of cytomegalovirus exposure and HLA in healthy donors. PCR was performed using 60 Vbeta and 13 Jbeta primers. Some clones are missing from TCRdb's copy, which holds only in-frame ones; the method was immunoSEQ multiplex PCR. The table has under 150,000 clones, 75% to 85% seen once. V lost 3 bases, J lost 3 bases, and 11 bases stayed unmatched. Germline loops: CDR1 SGHAT, CDR2 FQNNGV. This CDR3 has 17 amino acids. Remarks on this clone: Its antigen is not known.

Study observations and caveats: The study put around 180 TCR beta chains on its list as cytomegalovirus-associated. Reported findings show TCR beta sequences accurately forecast HLA-A and HLA-B alleles in most subjects. CMV serostatus was the only immune exposure information that was available. The later analysis indicated that the majority of CMV-associated TCR beta chains appeared HLA-restricted.

This receptor was obtained from a woman aged 40 to 50 in good health and CMV-seronegative. The chain couples TRBV11-2 to TRBJ2-7; the match to TRBD1 covers 10 bases. The sample taken for sequencing was PBMCs. The DNA for the CDR3 is TGTGCCAGCAGCTTCCGACCCCCCGACAGGGGGCTCTACGAGCAGTACTTC. Its protein is CASSFRPPDRGLYEQYF.